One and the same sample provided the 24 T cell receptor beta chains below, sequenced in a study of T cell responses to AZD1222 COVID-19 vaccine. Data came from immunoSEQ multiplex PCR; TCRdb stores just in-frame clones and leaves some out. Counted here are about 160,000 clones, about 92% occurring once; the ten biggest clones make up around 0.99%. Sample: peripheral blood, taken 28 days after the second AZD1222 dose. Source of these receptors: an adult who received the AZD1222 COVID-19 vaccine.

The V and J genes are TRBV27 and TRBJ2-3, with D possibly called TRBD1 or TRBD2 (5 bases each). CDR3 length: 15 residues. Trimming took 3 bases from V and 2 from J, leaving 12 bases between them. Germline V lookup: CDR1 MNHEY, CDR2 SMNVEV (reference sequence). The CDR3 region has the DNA TGTGCCAGCAGTTTCGGCAGGGAGATCACAGATACGCAGTATTTT. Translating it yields CASSFGREITDTQYF.

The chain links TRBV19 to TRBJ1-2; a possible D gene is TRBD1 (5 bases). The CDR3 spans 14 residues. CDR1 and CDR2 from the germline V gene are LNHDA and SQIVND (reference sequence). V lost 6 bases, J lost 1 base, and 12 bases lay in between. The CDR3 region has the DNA TGTGCCAGTAGCCCGCACAGGAGTAACTATGGCTACACCTTC. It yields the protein CASSPHRSNYGYTF.

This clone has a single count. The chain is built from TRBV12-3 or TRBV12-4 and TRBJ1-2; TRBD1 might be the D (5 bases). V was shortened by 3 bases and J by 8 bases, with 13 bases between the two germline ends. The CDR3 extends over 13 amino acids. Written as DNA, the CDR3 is TGTGCCAGCAGTTTTCGACGGGGGGAAGGCTACACCTTC. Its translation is CASSFRRGEGYTF.

The CDR3 reads CASTEQGAQYNSPLHF. CDR3 bases: TGTGCCAGCACGGAACAGGGGGCACAGTATAATTCACCCCTCCACTTT. The chain links TRBV5-6 to TRBJ1-6; 9 bases align to TRBD1. Germline V gene sequence: CDR1 SGHDT, CDR2 YYEEEE. V shed 6 bases, J shed 4 bases, and the junction held 8 bases outside the gene matches. The CDR3 has 16 amino acids.

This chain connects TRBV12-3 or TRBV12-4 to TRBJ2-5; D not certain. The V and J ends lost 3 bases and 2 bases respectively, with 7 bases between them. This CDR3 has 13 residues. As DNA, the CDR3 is TGTGCCAGCAGTTTTGGCAGGCAAGAGACCCAGTACTTC. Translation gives CASSFGRQETQYF.

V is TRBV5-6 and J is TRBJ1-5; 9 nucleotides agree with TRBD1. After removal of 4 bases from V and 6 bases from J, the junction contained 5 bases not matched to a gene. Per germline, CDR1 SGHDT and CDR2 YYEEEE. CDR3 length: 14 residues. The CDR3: CASSGQGMAQPQHF. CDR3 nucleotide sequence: TGTGCCAGCAGCGGACAGGGGATGGCTCAGCCCCAGCATTTT.

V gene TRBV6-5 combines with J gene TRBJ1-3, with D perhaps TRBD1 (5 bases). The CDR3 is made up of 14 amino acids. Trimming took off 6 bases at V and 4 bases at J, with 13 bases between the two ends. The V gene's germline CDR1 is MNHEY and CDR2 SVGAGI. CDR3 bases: TGTGCCAGCAGAAGGGGCCGCTGGGGAAACACCATATATTTT. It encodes CASRRGRWGNTIYF.

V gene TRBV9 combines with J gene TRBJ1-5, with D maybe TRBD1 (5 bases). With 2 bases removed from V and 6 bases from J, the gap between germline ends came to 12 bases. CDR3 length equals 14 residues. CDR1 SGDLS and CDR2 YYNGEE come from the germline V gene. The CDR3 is CASSVTGWGQPQHF. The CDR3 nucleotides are TGTGCCAGCAGCGTTACAGGATGGGGTCAGCCCCAGCATTTT.

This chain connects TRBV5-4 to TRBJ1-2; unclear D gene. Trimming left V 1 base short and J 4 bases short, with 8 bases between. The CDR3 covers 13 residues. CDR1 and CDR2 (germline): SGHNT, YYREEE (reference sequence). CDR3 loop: CASSLSVSYGYTF. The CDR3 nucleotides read TGTGCCAGCAGCTTGTCGGTGAGCTATGGCTACACCTTC.

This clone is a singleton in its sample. CDR3 residues: CASSWGQTRRYEQYF. In DNA, the CDR3 is TGTGCCAGCAGCTGGGGTCAGACTAGGCGATACGAGCAGTACTTC. The chain uses TRBV5-5 and TRBJ2-7; tentatively, D is TRBD2 (6 bases). CDR1 SGHKS and CDR2 YYEKEE come from the germline V gene (reference sequence). The CDR3 is 15 amino acids. V lost 3 bases to trimming and J lost 4 bases, with 17 bases between them.

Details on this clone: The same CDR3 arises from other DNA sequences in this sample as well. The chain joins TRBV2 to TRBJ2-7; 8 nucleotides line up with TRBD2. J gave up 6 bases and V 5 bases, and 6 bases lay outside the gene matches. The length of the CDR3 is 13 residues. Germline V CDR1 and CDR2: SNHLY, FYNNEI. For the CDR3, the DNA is TGTGCCAGCAGTCCGGGGGGGGGACGCGAGCAGTACTTC. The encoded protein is CASSPGGGREQYF.

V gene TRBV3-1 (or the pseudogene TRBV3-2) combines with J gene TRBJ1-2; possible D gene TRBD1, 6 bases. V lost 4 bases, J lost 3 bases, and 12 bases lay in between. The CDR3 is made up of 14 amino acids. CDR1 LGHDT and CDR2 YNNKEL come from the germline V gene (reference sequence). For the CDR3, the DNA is TGTGCCAGCAGCCTCAGCCAGGGGCACTATGGCTACACCTTC. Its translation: CASSLSQGHYGYTF.

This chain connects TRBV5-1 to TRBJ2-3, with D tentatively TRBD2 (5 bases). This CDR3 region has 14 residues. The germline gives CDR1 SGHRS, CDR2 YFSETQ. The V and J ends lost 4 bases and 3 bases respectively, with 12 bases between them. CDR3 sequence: CASSPLAPTDTQYF. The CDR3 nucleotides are TGCGCCAGCAGCCCCCTAGCTCCGACAGATACGCAGTATTTT.

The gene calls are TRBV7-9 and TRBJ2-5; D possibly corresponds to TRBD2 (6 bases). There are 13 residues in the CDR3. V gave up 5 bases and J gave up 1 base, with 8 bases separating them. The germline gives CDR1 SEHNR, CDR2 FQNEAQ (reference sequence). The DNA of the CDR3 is TGTGCCAGCAGCCGGGGGAGCCAAGAGACCCAGTACTTC. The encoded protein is CASSRGSQETQYF.

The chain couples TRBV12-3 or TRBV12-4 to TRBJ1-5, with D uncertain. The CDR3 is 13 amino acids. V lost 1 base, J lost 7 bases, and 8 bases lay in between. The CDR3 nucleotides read TGTGCCAGCAGTTTAGAGTTCATGCAGCCCCAGCATTTT. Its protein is CASSLEFMQPQHF.

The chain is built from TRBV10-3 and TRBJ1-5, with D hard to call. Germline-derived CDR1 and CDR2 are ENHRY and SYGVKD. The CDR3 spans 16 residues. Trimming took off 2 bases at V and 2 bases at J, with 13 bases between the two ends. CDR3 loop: CAISEGQEDRNQPQHF. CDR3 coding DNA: TGTGCCATCAGTGAGGGCCAGGAAGATCGCAATCAGCCCCAGCATTTT.

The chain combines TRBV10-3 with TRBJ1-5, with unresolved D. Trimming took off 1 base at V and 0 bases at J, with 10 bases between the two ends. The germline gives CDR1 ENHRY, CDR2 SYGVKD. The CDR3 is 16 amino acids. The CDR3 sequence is CAISELGTNSNQPQHF. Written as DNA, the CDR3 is TGTGCCATCAGTGAGTTGGGAACTAATAGCAATCAGCCCCAGCATTTT.

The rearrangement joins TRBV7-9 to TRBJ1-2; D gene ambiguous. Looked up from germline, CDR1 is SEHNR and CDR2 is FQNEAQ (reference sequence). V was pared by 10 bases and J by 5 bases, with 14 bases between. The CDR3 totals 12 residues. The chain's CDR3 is CATSLRGYGYTF. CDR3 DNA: TGTGCCACCTCTCTGCGGGGTTATGGCTACACCTTC.

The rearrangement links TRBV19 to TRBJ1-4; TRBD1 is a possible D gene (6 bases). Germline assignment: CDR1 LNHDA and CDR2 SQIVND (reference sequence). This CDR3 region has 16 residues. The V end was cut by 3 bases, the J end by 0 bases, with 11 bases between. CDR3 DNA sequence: TGTGCCAGTAGTATCCTGGACAGCGCAACTAATGAAAAACTGTTTTTT. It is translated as CASSILDSATNEKLFF.

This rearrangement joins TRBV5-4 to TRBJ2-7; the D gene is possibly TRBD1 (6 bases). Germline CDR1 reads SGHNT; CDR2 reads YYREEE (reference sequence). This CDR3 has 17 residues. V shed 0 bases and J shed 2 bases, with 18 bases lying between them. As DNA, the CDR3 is TGTGCCAGCAGCTTGGCCCAGGGGACCCAACTAACCTACGAGCAGTACTTC. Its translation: CASSLAQGTQLTYEQYF.

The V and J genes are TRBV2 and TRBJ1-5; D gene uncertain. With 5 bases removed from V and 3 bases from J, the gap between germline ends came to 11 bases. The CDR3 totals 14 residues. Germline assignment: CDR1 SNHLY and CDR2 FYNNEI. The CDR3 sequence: CASSLVGYNQPQHF. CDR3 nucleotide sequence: TGTGCCAGCAGTTTAGTAGGGTACAATCAGCCCCAGCATTTT.

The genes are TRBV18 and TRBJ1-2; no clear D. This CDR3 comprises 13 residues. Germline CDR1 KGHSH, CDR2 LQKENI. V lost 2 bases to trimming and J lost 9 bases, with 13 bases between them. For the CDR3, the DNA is TGTGCCAGCTCACCAGTTACCCGTAGGAGCTACACCTTC. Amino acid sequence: CASSPVTRRSYTF.

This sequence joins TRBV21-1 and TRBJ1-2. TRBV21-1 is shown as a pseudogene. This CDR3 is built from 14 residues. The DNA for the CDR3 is TGTGCCAGCAGCACCCCGACGGAAATCTATGGCTACACCTTC. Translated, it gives CASSTPTEIYGYTF.

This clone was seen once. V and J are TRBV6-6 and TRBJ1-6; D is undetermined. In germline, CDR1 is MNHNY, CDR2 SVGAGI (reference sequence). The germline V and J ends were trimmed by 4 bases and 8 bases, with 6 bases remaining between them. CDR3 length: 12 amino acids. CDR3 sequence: CASSSQDSPLHF. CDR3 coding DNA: TGTGCCAGCAGTTCGCAGGATTCACCCCTCCACTTT.